These 18 T cell receptor beta chains share one sample of origin, sequenced in a study of blood T cell repertoires in COVID-19. The repertoire was sequenced with immunoSEQ multiplex PCR; TCRdb's copy has only in-frame clones and lacks some. The data contain around 46,000 clones, about 89% of them singletons. What was sequenced was peripheral blood. These receptors were obtained from a human donor in a cohort sampled during active COVID-19.

CDR3 DNA: TGCAGCGTTGGGGAGACGGGAGATACGCAGTATTTT. Protein: CSVGETGDTQYF. J is TRBJ2-3 and V is TRBV29-1, with D possibly TRBD2 on 5 matching bases. V shed 4 bases and J shed 5 bases, with 10 bases lying between them. The CDR3 covers 12 residues. Germline CDR1 SQVTM, CDR2 ANQGSEA.

The chain has TRBV18 and TRBJ2-7; D not resolved. In germline, CDR1 is KGHSH, CDR2 LQKENI. V was cut by 1 base and J by 3 bases, with 7 bases left in between. The CDR3 runs to 13 residues. CDR3 in amino acids: CASSPRQDYEQYF. CDR3 nucleotides: TGTGCCAGCTCACCACGCCAGGACTACGAGCAGTACTTC.

This rearrangement joins TRBV27 to TRBJ2-7, with D tentatively TRBD1 (6 bases). The CDR3 spans 13 residues. Germline V gives CDR1 MNHEY, CDR2 SMNVEV (reference sequence). V was trimmed by 6 bases and J by 9 bases, leaving 18 bases between them. CDR3 bases: TGTGCCAGCAGGGGCCTAAGTTGGGGGCGGCAGTACTTC. This encodes CASRGLSWGRQYF.

This rearrangement joins TRBV6-6 to TRBJ2-5; 9 bases are a match to TRBD1. Germline V gene data show CDR1 as MNHNY and CDR2 as SVGAGI (reference sequence). This CDR3 region has 15 residues. The ends lost 8 bases at V and 5 bases at J; junction bases unmatched: 12. Here the CDR3 DNA reads TGTGCCAGCTCCCCAGCGGGACAGGGTGAGGAGACCCAGTACTTC. It is translated as CASSPAGQGEETQYF.

This rearrangement joins TRBV4-1 to TRBJ2-7, with TRBD1 matching over 12 bases. CDR3 length: 15 amino acids. V lost 1 base to trimming and J lost 5 bases; unmatched junction nucleotides: 3. CDR1 is MGHRA, CDR2 YSYEKL, per germline. The CDR3 region is CASSQAGQGANEQYF. The DNA for the CDR3 is TGCGCCAGCAGCCAAGCGGGACAGGGGGCTAACGAGCAGTACTTC.

V and J are TRBV27 and TRBJ2-2; 16 bases map to TRBD2. V shed 4 bases, J shed 5 bases, and the junction held 10 bases outside the gene matches. Germline CDR1 reads MNHEY; CDR2 reads SMNVEV (reference sequence). This CDR3 is 19 amino acids long. The CDR3 DNA reads TGTGCCAGCAGTTCGTACAGCCCGGGACTAGCGGGAGGGACCGGGGAGCTGTTTTTT. It codes for CASSSYSPGLAGGTGELFF.

This rearrangement joins TRBV7-9 to TRBJ2-7; TRBD1 matches at 7 bases. The ends lost 6 bases at V and 2 bases at J; junction bases unmatched: 10. Per the germline V gene, CDR1 is SEHNR and CDR2 is FQNEAQ (reference sequence). The CDR3 runs to 15 residues. The CDR3 nucleotides are TGTGCCAGCAGTCAGGCCCTTGGGACAGCCTACGAGCAGTACTTC. It is translated as CASSQALGTAYEQYF.

This clone was seen a few times. The rearrangement uses TRBV6-6 and TRBJ1-2; a possible D gene is TRBD1 (6 bases). The CDR3 is made up of 11 amino acids. In germline, CDR1 is MNHNY, CDR2 SVGAGI (reference sequence). The V gene lost 10 bases and the J gene lost 5 bases, with 11 bases spanning the gap. This CDR3 is CATHRAYGYTF. The CDR3 DNA reads as TGTGCCACCCACAGGGCTTATGGCTACACCTTC.

This chain connects TRBV19 to TRBJ1-5; 7 nucleotides line up with TRBD1. V gave up 4 bases and J gave up 4 bases; unmatched junction bases: 4. Per germline, CDR1 LNHDA and CDR2 SQIVND (reference sequence). The CDR3 sequence is 14 residues long. This chain's CDR3 is CASSRQGRNQPQHF. CDR3 bases: TGTGCCAGTAGTAGACAGGGACGAAATCAGCCCCAGCATTTT. The full variable domain, rest sourced from reference TRBV19 and TRBJ1-5, is DGGITQSPKYLFRKEGQNVTLSCEQNLNHDAMYWYRQDPGQGLRLIYYSQIVNDFQKGDIAEGYSVSREKKESFPLTVTSAQKNPTAFYLCASSRQGRNQPQHFGDGTRLSIL.

The chain couples TRBV7-9 to TRBJ2-3, with 13 bases fitting TRBD2. V dropped 5 bases and J dropped 4; count of bases not matched to a gene: 6. In germline, CDR1 is SEHNR, CDR2 FQNEAQ (reference sequence). The CDR3 consists of 16 residues. The CDR3 DNA sequence: TGTGCCAGCAGCCTCTGGACTAGCGGGGGATCAGATACGCAGTATTTT. Protein: CASSLWTSGGSDTQYF.

The CDR3: CASSPRVGYEQYF. The CDR3 DNA reads as TGTGCCAGCAGCCCCAGGGTGGGGTACGAGCAGTACTTC. V and J are TRBV27 and TRBJ2-7; possible D gene TRBD1, 5 bases. This CDR3 is 13 amino acids long. Germline-derived CDR1 and CDR2 are MNHEY and SMNVEV (reference sequence). Trimming took 6 bases from V and 4 from J, leaving 13 bases between them.

The chain carries TRBV7-3 and TRBJ1-1; no clear D gene. The germline gives CDR1 SGHTA, CDR2 FQGTGA. The germline V and J ends were trimmed by 6 bases and 0 bases, with 20 bases remaining between them. The length of the CDR3 is 17 residues. CDR3 loop: CASSRLRGGSLNTEAFF. As DNA, the CDR3 is TGTGCCAGCAGTCGCCTCCGGGGAGGGTCCTTGAACACTGAAGCTTTCTTT.

V is TRBV4-1 and J is TRBJ1-2, with TRBD1 identical over 11 bases. The germline gives CDR1 MGHRA, CDR2 YSYEKL. The CDR3 loop spans 17 amino acids. The V segment lost 1 base and the J segment 0 bases; nucleotides outside the gene matches: 4. CDR3 amino acids: CASSQGDRGIANYGYTF. CDR3 DNA: TGCGCCAGCAGCCAAGGGGACAGGGGGATCGCTAACTATGGCTACACCTTC.

In its sample, this clone was seen once. CDR3 in amino acids: CASSNRDSYEQYF. As DNA, the CDR3 is TGTGCCAGCAGCAACAGGGACTCCTACGAGCAGTACTTC. The chain has TRBV12-3 or TRBV12-4 and TRBJ2-7, with D perhaps matching TRBD1 (6 bases). With 6 bases removed from V and 0 bases from J, the gap between germline ends came to 9 bases. There are 13 residues in the CDR3.

J is TRBJ1-5 and V is TRBV5-6; the D gene is possibly TRBD1 (5 bases). CDR3 length: 16 amino acids. CDR1 is SGHDT and CDR2 is YYEEEE in the germline V gene. V shed 0 bases and J shed 6 bases, with 16 bases lying between them. This CDR3 reads CASSLGGREVGQPQHF. The CDR3 nucleotides are TGTGCCAGCAGCTTGGGAGGCAGGGAGGTGGGTCAGCCCCAGCATTTT.

The chain links TRBV7-9 to TRBJ1-1; 9 bases match TRBD1. The CDR3 totals 15 residues. The ends lost 3 bases at V and 10 bases at J; junction bases unmatched: 12. From germline, CDR1 is SEHNR and CDR2 FQNEAQ (reference sequence). DNA for the CDR3: TGTGCCAGCAGCTTCGCCGGGACAGGGCGATATTTAGCTTTCTTT. Its translation is CASSFAGTGRYLAFF.

The rearrangement uses TRBV27 and TRBJ2-2, with TRBD1 matching 8 bases. The CDR3 is made up of 15 amino acids. From germline, CDR1 is MNHEY and CDR2 SMNVEV (reference sequence). The ends lost 4 bases at V and 4 bases at J; junction bases unmatched: 5. The chain's CDR3 is CASSWDRSITGELFF. The CDR3 nucleotides read TGTGCCAGCAGTTGGGACAGGTCGATCACCGGGGAGCTGTTTTTT.

Only one count was recorded for this clone. The CDR3 sequence is CASIAGRAITSGANVLTF. Here the CDR3 DNA reads TGTGCCAGCATAGCCGGCAGGGCGATTACCTCTGGGGCCAACGTCCTGACTTTC. The chain employs TRBV2 and TRBJ2-6, with D tentatively TRBD1 (5 bases). Trimming cost V 7 bases and J 0 bases, with 19 bases left between them. CDR1 and CDR2 (germline): SNHLY, FYNNEI. The CDR3 consists of 18 residues.